The 19 T cell receptor beta chains below all came from one sample that was sequenced in a study of T cells after yellow fever vaccination. TCRdb passed the 5' RACE reads through MiXCR, listing each CDR3 protein once. The sample yields fewer than 350,000 distinct CDR3 sequences, around 3.9% seen once. The sequenced sample was PBMCs, obtained on the day of the yellow fever booster vaccination. The receptors were gathered from a man aged 18 to 29 who received the YFV17D yellow fever vaccine.

This clonotype has a count of ten or more. This chain links TRBV28 with TRBJ1-5; D call uncertain. Germline assignment: CDR1 MDHEN and CDR2 SYDVKM. The CDR3 totals 16 residues. V lost 4 bases and J 0 bases, leaving 13 bases between the germline ends. CDR3 nucleotides: TGTGCCAGCAGTTCCTATGGAGGGTATAGCAATCAGCCCCAGCATTTT. It yields the protein CASSSYGGYSNQPQHF.

This clonotype turned up a few times. V gene TRBV29-1 combines with J gene TRBJ1-3, with D possibly being TRBD1 (6 bases). Germline CDR1 and CDR2: SQVTM and ANQGSEA. V lost 4 bases and J 3 bases, leaving 22 bases between the germline ends. The length of the CDR3 is 17 residues. CDR3 loop: CSVAQKLGGPSGNTIYF. CDR3 DNA: TGCAGCGTTGCTCAGAAGCTTGGGGGGCCAAGTGGAAACACCATATATTTT.

This clonotype was counted between two and nine times. The chain recombines TRBV5-1 with TRBJ2-3, with D perhaps TRBD2 (5 bases). From germline, CDR1 is SGHRS and CDR2 YFSETQ. CDR3 size: 14 residues. V gave up 3 bases and J gave up 6 bases, with 14 bases separating them. CDR3 residues: CASSSPDRGDTQYF. As DNA, the CDR3 is TGCGCCAGCAGCTCCCCCGATCGGGGTGATACGCAGTATTTT. Supplemented by reference TRBV5-1 and TRBJ2-3, the full variable domain reads KAGVTQTPRYLIKTRGQQVTLSCSPISGHRSVSWYQQTPGQGLQFLFEYFSETQRNKGNFPGRFSGRQFSNSRSEMNVSTLELGDSALYLCASSSPDRGDTQYFGPGTRLTVL.

Many counts were recorded for this clonotype. The gene calls are TRBV15 and TRBJ2-5; the D is unclear. The length of the CDR3 is 14 residues. The V gene lost 1 base and the J gene lost 5 bases, with 11 bases spanning the gap. Germline V CDR1 and CDR2: LNHNV, YYDKDF (reference sequence). This CDR3 reads CATSRGRIGETQYF. As DNA, the CDR3 is TGTGCCACCAGCAGAGGCAGGATCGGGGAGACCCAGTACTTC.

This clonotype was counted at least ten times. The chain recombines TRBV18 with TRBJ2-3; 11 nucleotides agree with TRBD1. Germline V gene sequence: CDR1 KGHSH, CDR2 LQKENI. V was pared by 1 base and J by 2 bases, with 14 bases of the junction left unmatched. CDR3 length: 20 residues. The CDR3 nucleotides are TGTGCCAGCTCACCACGGCCGGGACAGGGGGTTCGGGGCGACACAGATACGCAGTATTTT. This sequence encodes CASSPRPGQGVRGDTDTQYF.

This clonotype was recorded a few times. The chain is built from TRBV4-1 and TRBJ2-6; D is unclear. Germline V lookup: CDR1 MGHRA, CDR2 YSYEKL. This CDR3 region has 15 residues. V shed 1 base and J shed 2 bases, with 6 bases lying between them. In DNA, the CDR3 is TGCGCCAGCAGCCAAGCTTATACTGGGGCCAACGTCCTGACTTTC. Protein: CASSQAYTGANVLTF.

This clonotype was picked up many times. CDR3 amino acids: CASSLGDGDTEAFF. The CDR3 region has the DNA TGCGCCAGCAGCTTGGGGGACGGTGACACTGAAGCTTTCTTT. The chain is built from TRBV5-1 and TRBJ1-1, with D possibly TRBD1 on 5 matching bases. The CDR3 consists of 14 residues. Trimming took 0 bases from V and 3 from J, leaving 9 bases between them. The germline V gene has CDR1 SGHRS and CDR2 YFSETQ.

This clonotype has at least ten counts. The V call is TRBV18, the J call TRBJ2-2; D gene ambiguous. The CDR3 consists of 15 residues. V was pared by 3 bases and J by 6 bases, with 14 bases between. Germline CDR1 KGHSH, CDR2 LQKENI. The DNA of the CDR3 is TGTGCCAGCTCACCTCAGGCCCGGGTCCCCGGGGAGCTGTTTTTT. Its protein is CASSPQARVPGELFF.

This clonotype was found many times. The chain carries TRBV27 and TRBJ2-7, with D possibly being TRBD2 (6 bases). The CDR3 has 15 residues. Trimming removed 6 bases from V and 0 bases from J, with 15 bases in between. CDR1 is MNHEY, CDR2 SMNVEV, per germline (reference sequence). CDR3: CASSLRDGSSYEQYF. The CDR3 bases are TGTGCCAGCAGCCTCCGGGACGGGAGCTCCTACGAGCAGTACTTC.

A few counts support this clonotype. V usage is TRBV27 and J usage is TRBJ1-2; TRBD1 agrees at 10 bases. The CDR3 is 14 amino acids. The V segment lost 5 bases and the J segment 7 bases; nucleotides outside the gene matches: 7. CDR1 is MNHEY and CDR2 is SMNVEV in the germline V gene (reference sequence). CDR3 in DNA: TGTGCCAGCAGTCCCCCGGGACAGGGGTCTGGCTACACCTTC. Encoded protein: CASSPPGQGSGYTF.

This chain links TRBV7-2 with TRBJ2-2; D not resolved. This CDR3 region has 13 residues. In germline, CDR1 is SGHTA, CDR2 FQGNSA. V was shortened by 3 bases and J by 5 bases, with 7 bases between the two germline ends. CDR3 sequence: CASSFGPTGELFF. The CDR3 DNA reads TGTGCCAGCAGCTTTGGACCGACCGGGGAGCTGTTTTTT.

This clonotype was seen many times. The chain recombines TRBV5-6 with TRBJ2-3; TRBD1 matches at 12 bases. CDR3 length: 15 amino acids. Germline loops: CDR1 SGHDT, CDR2 YYEEEE. The J segment lost 5 bases and the V segment lost 3 bases, leaving 4 bases of the junction unmatched. The CDR3 DNA reads TGTGCCAGCAGCTGGGACAGGGGGCTTAAAGATACGCAGTATTTT. Translating gives CASSWDRGLKDTQYF. Filled out from reference TRBV5-6 and TRBJ2-3, the complete variable domain reads DAGVTQSPTHLIKTRGQQVTLRCSPKSGHDTVSWYQQALGQGPQFIFQYYEEEERQRGNFPDRFSGHQFPNYSSELNVNALLLGDSALYLCASSWDRGLKDTQYFGPGTRLTVL.

This clonotype was observed a few times. This sequence joins TRBV7-2 and TRBJ2-1; TRBD2 agrees at 11 bases. V lost 5 bases to trimming and J lost 9 bases; unmatched junction nucleotides: 15. Germline V CDR1 and CDR2: SGHTA, FQGNSA. The CDR3 is made up of 17 amino acids. Here the CDR3 reads CASSRRLAGGWVGEQFF. The DNA of the CDR3 is TGTGCCAGCAGCCGTCGTTTAGCGGGGGGGTGGGTAGGTGAGCAGTTCTTC.

This clonotype was seen many times. The chain is built from TRBV19 and TRBJ2-7; 8 nucleotides align to TRBD2. With V trimmed by 1 base and J by 4 bases, 6 bases remained unmatched. Germline CDR1 and CDR2: LNHDA and SQIVND (reference sequence). The CDR3 has 15 residues. DNA for the CDR3: TGTGCCAGTAGTATAGGCCCAGCGGGGGCGTACGAGCAGTACTTC. It translates to CASSIGPAGAYEQYF.

In this sample, this clonotype turned up a few times. CDR3 in amino acids: CASSDRLAALNTGELFF. CDR3 nucleotides: TGTGCCAGCAGTGATAGGCTAGCGGCCCTGAACACCGGGGAGCTGTTTTTT. The rearrangement links TRBV6-4 to TRBJ2-2; 7 bases match TRBD2. The V segment lost 3 bases and the J segment 1 base; nucleotides outside the gene matches: 8. Germline lookup yields CDR1 MRHNA and CDR2 SNTAGT. The CDR3 runs 17 residues.

This clonotype occurred a few times. J is TRBJ1-1 and V is TRBV4-3; the D is unclear. V dropped 0 bases and J dropped 1 base, with 9 bases sitting between them. The CDR3 has 15 amino acids. Per the germline V gene, CDR1 is LGHNA and CDR2 is YSLEER. CDR3 sequence: CASSQDWRTNTEAFF. The CDR3 nucleotides are TGCGCCAGCAGCCAAGACTGGCGGACGAACACTGAAGCTTTCTTT.

The CDR3 protein is CASRDEGNEQFF. The CDR3 DNA is TGCGCCAGCAGGGACGAGGGGAATGAGCAGTTCTTC. The genes are TRBV5-1 and TRBJ2-1, with D possibly called TRBD1 or TRBD2 (5 bases each). In germline, CDR1 is SGHRS, CDR2 YFSETQ. CDR3 size: 12 residues. V lost 5 bases and J lost 7, with 10 bases in between.

This clonotype was observed at least ten times. The V gene is TRBV10-3, the J gene TRBJ2-5, with 7 bases matching TRBD2. CDR3 size: 16 residues. Trimming removed 0 bases from V and 0 bases from J; junction bases left unmatched: 4. CDR1 and CDR2 (germline): ENHRY, SYGVKD. In DNA form, the CDR3 reads TGTGCCATCAGTGAGTCGCTAGCGGAGTACCAAGAGACCCAGTACTTC. Protein: CAISESLAEYQETQYF.

This clonotype was recorded once. The V gene is TRBV10-1, the J gene TRBJ1-4; 11 bases match TRBD1. Trimming took 4 bases from V and 6 from J; bases not matched to a gene: 1. The germline V gene encodes CDR1 WNHNN and CDR2 SYGVQD (reference sequence). This CDR3 has 14 amino acids. The CDR3 region is CASSGTGGDEKLFF. CDR3 sequence (DNA): TGCGCCAGCAGTGGGACAGGGGGCGATGAAAAACTGTTTTTT.